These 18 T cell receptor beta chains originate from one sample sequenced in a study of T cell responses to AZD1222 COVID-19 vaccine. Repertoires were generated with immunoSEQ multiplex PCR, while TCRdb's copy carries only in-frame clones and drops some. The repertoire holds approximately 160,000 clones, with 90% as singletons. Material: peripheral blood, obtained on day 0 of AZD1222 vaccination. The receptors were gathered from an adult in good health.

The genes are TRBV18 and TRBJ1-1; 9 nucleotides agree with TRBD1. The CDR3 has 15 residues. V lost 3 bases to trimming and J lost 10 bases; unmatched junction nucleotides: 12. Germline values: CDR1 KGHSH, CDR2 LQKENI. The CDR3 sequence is CASSPSPGQGASAFF. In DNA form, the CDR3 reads TGTGCCAGCTCACCCTCCCCGGGACAGGGAGCTTCAGCTTTCTTT.

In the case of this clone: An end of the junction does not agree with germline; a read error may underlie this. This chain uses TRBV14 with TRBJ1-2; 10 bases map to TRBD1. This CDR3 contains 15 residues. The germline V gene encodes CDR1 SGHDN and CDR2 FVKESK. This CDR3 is CASSKDRGLGYGYTF. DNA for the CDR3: TGTGCCAGCAGCAAAGACAGGGGGCTGGGGTATGGCTACACCTTC.

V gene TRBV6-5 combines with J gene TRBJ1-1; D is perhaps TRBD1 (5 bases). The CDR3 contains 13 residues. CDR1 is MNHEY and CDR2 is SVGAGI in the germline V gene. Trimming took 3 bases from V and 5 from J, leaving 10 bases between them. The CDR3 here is CASSYQGITEAFF. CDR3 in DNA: TGTGCCAGCAGTTATCAGGGAATTACTGAAGCTTTCTTT.

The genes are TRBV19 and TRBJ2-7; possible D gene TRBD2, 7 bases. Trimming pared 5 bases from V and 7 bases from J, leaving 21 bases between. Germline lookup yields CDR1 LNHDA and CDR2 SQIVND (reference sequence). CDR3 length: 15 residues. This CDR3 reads CASSAYRGAINEQYF. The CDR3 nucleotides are TGTGCCAGTAGTGCTTACCGGGGGGCCATAAATGAGCAGTACTTC.

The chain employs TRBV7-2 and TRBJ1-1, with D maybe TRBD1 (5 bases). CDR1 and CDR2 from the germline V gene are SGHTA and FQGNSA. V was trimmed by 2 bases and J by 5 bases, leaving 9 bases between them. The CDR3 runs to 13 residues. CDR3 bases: TGTGCCAGCAGCTTAATGGGGGAGACTGAAGCTTTCTTT. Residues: CASSLMGETEAFF.

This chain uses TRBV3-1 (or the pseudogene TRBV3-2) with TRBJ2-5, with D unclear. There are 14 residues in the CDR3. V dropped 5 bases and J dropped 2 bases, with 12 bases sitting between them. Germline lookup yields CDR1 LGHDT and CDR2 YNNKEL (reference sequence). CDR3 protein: CASSSTGRQETQYF. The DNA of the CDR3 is TGTGCCAGCAGCTCTACGGGCAGGCAAGAGACCCAGTACTTC.

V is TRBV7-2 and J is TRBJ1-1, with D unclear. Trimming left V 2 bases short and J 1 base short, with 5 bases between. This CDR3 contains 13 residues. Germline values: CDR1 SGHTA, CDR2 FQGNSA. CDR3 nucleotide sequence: TGTGCCAGCAGCTTACAGGAGAACACTGAAGCTTTCTTT. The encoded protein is CASSLQENTEAFF. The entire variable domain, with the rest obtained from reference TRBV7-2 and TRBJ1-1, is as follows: GAGVSQSPSNKVTEKGKDVELRCDPISGHTALYWYRQSLGQGLEFLIYFQGNSAPDKSGLPSDRFSAERTGGSVSTLTIQRTQQEDSAVYLCASSLQENTEAFFGQGTRLTVV.

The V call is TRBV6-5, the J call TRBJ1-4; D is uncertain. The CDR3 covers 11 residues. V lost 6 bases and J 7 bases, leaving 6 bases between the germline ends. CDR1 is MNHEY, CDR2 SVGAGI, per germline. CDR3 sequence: CASRWGEKLFF. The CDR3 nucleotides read TGTGCCAGCAGGTGGGGTGAAAAACTGTTTTTT.

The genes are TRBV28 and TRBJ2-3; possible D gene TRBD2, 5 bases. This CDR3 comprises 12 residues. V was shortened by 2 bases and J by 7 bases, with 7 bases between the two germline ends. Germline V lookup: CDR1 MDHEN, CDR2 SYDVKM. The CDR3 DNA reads TGTGCCAGCAGTTTAGAGGGCTATACGCAGTATTTT. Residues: CASSLEGYTQYF.

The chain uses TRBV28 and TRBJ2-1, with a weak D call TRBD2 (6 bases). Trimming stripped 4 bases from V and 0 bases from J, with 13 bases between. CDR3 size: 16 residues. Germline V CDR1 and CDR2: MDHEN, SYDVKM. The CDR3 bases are TGTGCCAGCAGTTCGAACACGGGGGTCTCCTACAATGAGCAGTTCTTC. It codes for CASSSNTGVSYNEQFF.

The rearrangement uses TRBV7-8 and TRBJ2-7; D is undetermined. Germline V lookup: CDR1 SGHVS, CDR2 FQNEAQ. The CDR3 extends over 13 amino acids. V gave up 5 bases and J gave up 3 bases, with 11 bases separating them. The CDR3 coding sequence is TGTGCCAGCAGCCCTCAGCCTCGCTACGAGCAGTACTTC. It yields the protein CASSPQPRYEQYF.

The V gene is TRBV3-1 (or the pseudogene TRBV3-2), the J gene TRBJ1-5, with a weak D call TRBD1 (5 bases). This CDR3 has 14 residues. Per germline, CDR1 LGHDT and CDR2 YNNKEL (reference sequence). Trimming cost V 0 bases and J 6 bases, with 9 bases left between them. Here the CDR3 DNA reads TGTGCCAGCAGCCAAGATGGGGGGGTTCAGCCCCAGCATTTT. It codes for CASSQDGGVQPQHF.

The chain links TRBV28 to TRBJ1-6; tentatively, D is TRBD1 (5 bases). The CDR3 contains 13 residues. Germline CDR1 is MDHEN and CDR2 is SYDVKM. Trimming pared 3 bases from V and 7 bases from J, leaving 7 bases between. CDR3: CASSLEGNSPLHF. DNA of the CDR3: TGTGCCAGCAGTTTGGAGGGGAATTCACCCCTCCACTTT.

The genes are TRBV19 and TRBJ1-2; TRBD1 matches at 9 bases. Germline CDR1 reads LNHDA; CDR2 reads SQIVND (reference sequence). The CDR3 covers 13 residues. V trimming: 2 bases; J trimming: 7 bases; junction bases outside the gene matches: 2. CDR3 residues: CASSIRTGVGYTF. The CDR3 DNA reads TGTGCCAGTAGTATACGGACAGGGGTTGGCTACACCTTC.

The CDR3: CASSLAGNSNQPQHF. As DNA, the CDR3 is TGTGCCAGCAGTTTAGCAGGGAATAGCAATCAGCCCCAGCATTTT. This chain uses TRBV28 with TRBJ1-5; D is perhaps TRBD1 (5 bases). Germline CDR1 MDHEN, CDR2 SYDVKM. Deletions cut 2 bases from V and 0 bases from J, with 8 bases between. The CDR3 is 15 amino acids. The full variable domain, its missing parts supplied by reference TRBV28 and TRBJ1-5, is DVKVTQSSRYLVKRTGEKVFLECVQDMDHENMFWYRQDPGLGLRLIYFSYDVKMKEKGDIPEGYSVSREKKERFSLILESASTNQTSMYLCASSLAGNSNQPQHFGDGTRLSIL.

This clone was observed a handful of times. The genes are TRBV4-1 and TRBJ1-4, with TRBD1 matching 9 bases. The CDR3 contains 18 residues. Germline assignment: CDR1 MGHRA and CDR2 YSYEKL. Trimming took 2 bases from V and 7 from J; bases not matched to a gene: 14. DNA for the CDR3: TGCGCCAGCAGCCAAATTTGGGGACAGGGTTTCGTAAGTGAAAAACTGTTTTTT. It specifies CASSQIWGQGFVSEKLFF.

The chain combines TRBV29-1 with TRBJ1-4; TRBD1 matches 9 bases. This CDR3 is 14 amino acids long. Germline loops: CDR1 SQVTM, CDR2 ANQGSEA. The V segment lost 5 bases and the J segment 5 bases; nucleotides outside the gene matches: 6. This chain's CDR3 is CSVRRTGANEKLFF. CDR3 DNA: TGCAGCGTTCGACGGACAGGGGCGAATGAAAAACTGTTTTTT.

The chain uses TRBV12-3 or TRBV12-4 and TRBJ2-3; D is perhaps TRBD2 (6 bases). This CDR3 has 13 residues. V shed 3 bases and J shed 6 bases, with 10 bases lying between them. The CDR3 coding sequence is TGTGCCAGCAGTTTCAGACTAGACGATACGCAGTATTTT. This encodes CASSFRLDDTQYF.